This T cell receptor (beta chain) was sequenced for a study of blood T cell repertoires in COVID-19. Study context: The cDNA or gDNA used as material had been derived from T cells, B-cell-depleted T cells, or PBMCs.

This CDR3 comprises 17 residues. From germline, CDR1 is SGDLS and CDR2 YYNGEE. Trimming removed 0 bases from V and 2 bases from J, with 15 bases in between. The repertoire was sequenced with immunoSEQ multiplex PCR; TCRdb's copy has only in-frame clones and lacks some. Of about 410,000 clones listed, around 86% were seen once; the top ten hold 1.4% to 1.5%. The sequencing sample was made of peripheral blood. This chain uses TRBV9 with TRBJ2-1; D perhaps matches TRBD2 (6 bases). The TCR comes from a woman aged 25 to 39 with active or convalescent COVID-19. Here the CDR3 reads CASSVGGSGLTYNEQFF. CDR3 DNA: TGTGCCAGCAGCGTAGGAGGTAGCGGCCTCACCTACAATGAGCAGTTCTTC.